These 23 T cell receptor beta chains were sequenced from one sample in a study of blood T cell repertoires in COVID-19. The assay was immunoSEQ multiplex PCR, and TCRdb's table has in-frame clones only and misses some. The data show some 340,000 clones, about 85% seen once. The sequenced sample consisted of peripheral blood. These receptors all come from a woman aged 18 to 35 with acute or convalescent COVID-19.

A single count supports this clone. This rearrangement joins TRBV19 to TRBJ1-2; D gene unclear. The CDR3 length is 14 residues. V dropped 6 bases and J dropped 2 bases, with 13 bases sitting between them. Germline V gives CDR1 LNHDA, CDR2 SQIVND (reference sequence). In DNA, the CDR3 is TGTGCCAGTAGGGGGAGGCAGCCAAACTATGGCTACACCTTC. Its translation: CASRGRQPNYGYTF.

The chain recombines TRBV14 with TRBJ2-4; 7 bases fit TRBD1. The CDR3 loop spans 13 amino acids. The J segment lost 12 bases and the V segment lost 4 bases, leaving 9 bases of the junction unmatched. Germline CDR1 reads SGHDN; CDR2 reads FVKESK. The CDR3 here is CASSPYRGANQYF. CDR3 sequence (DNA): TGTGCCAGCAGCCCTTACAGGGGTGCGAATCAGTACTTC.

The J gene is TRBJ1-2, the V gene TRBV4-1; the match to TRBD1 covers 9 bases. Germline V gene sequence: CDR1 MGHRA, CDR2 YSYEKL. This CDR3 region has 13 residues. Trimming cost V 4 bases and J 5 bases; bases outside gene matches: 2. This chain's CDR3 is CASSRGQGYGYTF. CDR3 nucleotides: TGCGCCAGCAGCCGCGGACAGGGGTATGGCTACACCTTC.

The genes are TRBV7-6 and TRBJ1-5, with D possibly TRBD1 on 6 matching bases. Germline CDR1 SGHVS, CDR2 FNYEAQ. This CDR3 region has 13 residues. V shed 11 bases and J shed 4 bases, with 15 bases lying between them. The DNA for the CDR3 is TGTGCCGTAGGAGAGGGGGAGAATCAGCCCCAGCATTTT. Translating it yields CAVGEGENQPQHF.

This clone has more than one count but fewer than ten. The chain is built from TRBV11-2 and TRBJ2-3; 9 nucleotides match TRBD2. The CDR3 sequence is 16 residues long. Germline CDR1 reads SGHAT; CDR2 reads FQNNGV. J gave up 2 bases and V 7 bases, and 10 bases lay outside the gene matches. The CDR3 DNA follows: TGTGCCAGCACCAGAACTAGCGGGTCCCTCACAGATACGCAGTATTTT. Protein: CASTRTSGSLTDTQYF.

This clone was detected once. The chain is built from TRBV30 and TRBJ2-3, with D perhaps TRBD1 (6 bases). Trimming cost V 1 base and J 0 bases, with 17 bases left between them. This CDR3 comprises 17 residues. Germline V gene data show CDR1 as GTSNPN and CDR2 as SVGIG (reference sequence). CDR3 region: CAWSEIRDTYSTDTQYF. DNA of the CDR3: TGTGCCTGGAGTGAGATCCGGGACACCTATAGCACAGATACGCAGTATTTT.

The chain joins TRBV5-1 to TRBJ2-7; D might be TRBD2 (5 bases). V lost 0 bases, J lost 2 bases, and 9 bases lay in between. The CDR3 totals 14 residues. CDR1 is SGHRS and CDR2 is YFSETQ in the germline V gene. CDR3 in amino acids: CASSLAVGAYEQYF. In DNA, the CDR3 is TGCGCCAGCAGCTTGGCAGTCGGGGCCTACGAGCAGTACTTC.

CDR3 amino acids: CASSRRETNEKLFF. In DNA, the CDR3 is TGTGCCAGCAGCCGGAGGGAGACTAATGAAAAACTGTTTTTT. The genes are TRBV3-1 (or the pseudogene TRBV3-2) and TRBJ1-4, with D uncertain. Germline lookup yields CDR1 LGHDT and CDR2 YNNKEL (reference sequence). CDR3 size: 14 residues. The V end was cut by 4 bases, the J end by 2 bases, with 8 bases between.

The chain recombines TRBV6-5 with TRBJ2-7, with TRBD1 identical over 9 bases. From germline, CDR1 is MNHEY and CDR2 SVGAGI. The CDR3 covers 14 residues. Germline trimming cut 7 bases from V and 6 bases from J; bases unmatched to any gene: 10. CDR3 loop: CASNLDRGRGEQYF. DNA of the CDR3: TGTGCCAGCAACCTGGACAGGGGTCGAGGCGAGCAGTACTTC.

The table lists this clone with a few counts. The CDR3 loop reads CASSFRSGGPNEQFF. The CDR3 DNA follows: TGTGCCAGCAGCTTTAGGTCAGGGGGACCCAATGAGCAGTTCTTC. This chain joins TRBV7-3 and TRBJ2-1, with 7 positions matching TRBD1. Trimming at V came to 3 bases and at J to 6 bases, leaving 8 bases not matched to a gene. Germline V lookup: CDR1 SGHTA, CDR2 FQGTGA. The CDR3 covers 15 residues.

The rearrangement links TRBV5-6 to TRBJ1-2; perhaps TRBD1 as D (6 bases). V lost 2 bases to trimming and J lost 4 bases, with 15 bases between them. This CDR3 has 15 residues. Germline lookup yields CDR1 SGHDT and CDR2 YYEEEE. This CDR3 is CASSFRRGLGYGYTF. The CDR3 nucleotides are TGTGCCAGCAGCTTCAGGCGGGGGCTAGGCTATGGCTACACCTTC. The variable domain in full, completed from reference TRBV5-6 and TRBJ1-2, reads DAGVTQSPTHLIKTRGQQVTLRCSPKSGHDTVSWYQQALGQGPQFIFQYYEEEERQRGNFPDRFSGHQFPNYSSELNVNALLLGDSALYLCASSFRRGLGYGYTFGSGTRLTVV.

The chain joins TRBV27 to TRBJ2-1, with 8 bases identical to TRBD2. Germline CDR1 MNHEY, CDR2 SMNVEV (reference sequence). The CDR3 totals 16 residues. V trimming: 5 bases; J trimming: 9 bases; junction bases outside the gene matches: 15. In DNA form, the CDR3 reads TGTGCCAGCAGTCCAAATAGCGGGACGACGTGGAGTGAGCAGTTCTTC. Translating it yields CASSPNSGTTWSEQFF.

The rearrangement uses TRBV10-2 and TRBJ1-2, with D perhaps TRBD1 (6 bases). The CDR3 has 14 residues. Looked up from germline, CDR1 is WSHSY and CDR2 is SAAADI. V dropped 3 bases and J dropped 4 bases, with 12 bases sitting between them. This CDR3 is CASSDDRKAYGYTF. The CDR3 DNA sequence: TGCGCCAGCAGTGATGACAGGAAGGCCTATGGCTACACCTTC.

The chain recombines TRBV25-1 with TRBJ1-2; D is perhaps TRBD1 (5 bases). CDR3 length: 11 residues. The germline CDR1 and CDR2 sequences are MGHDK and SYGVNS. Trimming left V 7 bases short and J 6 bases short, with 9 bases between. As DNA, the CDR3 is TGTGCCAGCACAGGGTCTAATGGCTACACCTTC. This sequence encodes CASTGSNGYTF.

The J gene is TRBJ1-5, the V gene TRBV12-3 or TRBV12-4, with D maybe TRBD1 (5 bases). The CDR3 is 11 residues long. Trimming removed 3 bases from V and 10 bases from J, with 7 bases in between. CDR3 DNA sequence: TGTGCCAGCAGTTTGCAGGGTCCCCAGCATTTT. Translation: CASSLQGPQHF.

The rearrangement joins TRBV7-9 to TRBJ1-5; weak D call: TRBD1 (6 bases). This CDR3 region has 14 residues. CDR1 and CDR2 (germline): SEHNR, FQNEAQ (reference sequence). Between the trimmed V and J ends, which lost 3 bases and 6 bases, there was a span of 12 bases. The CDR3, as DNA: TGTGCCAGCAGCTTGGGGGGGGCAGGTCAGCCCCAGCATTTT. Its protein is CASSLGGAGQPQHF.

The chain is built from TRBV7-9 and TRBJ1-1; possible D gene TRBD1, 5 bases. V lost 2 bases, J lost 11 bases, and 9 bases lay in between. The CDR3 is 11 residues long. Germline V lookup: CDR1 SEHNR, CDR2 FQNEAQ (reference sequence). CDR3 loop: CASSLRGYAFF. The CDR3 nucleotides read TGTGCCAGCAGCTTACGGGGGTATGCTTTCTTT.

The rearrangement joins TRBV5-1 to TRBJ1-6, with TRBD1 identical over 7 bases. Trimming took 2 bases from V and 5 from J; bases not matched to a gene: 10. This CDR3 has 17 residues. Germline CDR1 and CDR2: SGHRS and YFSETQ. The CDR3: CASSLRNRGEHNSPLHF. For the CDR3, the DNA is TGCGCCAGCAGCTTAAGAAACAGGGGAGAACATAATTCACCCCTCCACTTT.

As for this clone: The same CDR3 arises from other DNA sequences in this sample as well. This chain uses TRBV11-2 with TRBJ2-7; TRBD2 agrees at 8 bases. The germline V gene has CDR1 SGHAT and CDR2 FQNNGV. The CDR3 spans 14 residues. The V gene end was trimmed by 2 bases and the J gene end by 4 bases; junction bases not matched to a gene: 4. This CDR3 reads CASSLPSGGYEQYF. The CDR3 region has the DNA TGTGCCAGCAGCTTACCCTCGGGGGGGTACGAGCAGTACTTC.

This rearrangement joins TRBV4-1 to TRBJ1-5; D remains unclear. Between the trimmed V and J ends, which lost 0 bases and 1 base, there was a span of 7 bases. Germline CDR1 is MGHRA and CDR2 is YSYEKL. The CDR3 is 15 amino acids. The CDR3 DNA is TGCGCCAGCAGCCAAGATTTAGAGAGCAATCAGCCCCAGCATTTT. This gives the protein CASSQDLESNQPQHF.

V and J are TRBV6-4 and TRBJ2-1; weak D call: TRBD2 (6 bases). Deletions cut 2 bases from V and 3 bases from J, with 14 bases between. Per the germline V gene, CDR1 is MRHNA and CDR2 is SNTAGT. This CDR3 is built from 16 residues. CDR3 sequence reads: CASSDRVGGRYNEQFF. DNA of the CDR3: TGTGCCAGCAGTGACCGGGTGGGAGGACGCTACAATGAGCAGTTCTTC.

The chain links TRBV6-5 to TRBJ2-7; D not certain. V lost 5 bases and J 5 bases, leaving 13 bases between the germline ends. Germline loops: CDR1 MNHEY, CDR2 SVGAGI. The CDR3 sequence is 13 residues long. The CDR3 DNA follows: TGTGCCAGCAGTCTGGAGAGGCAAAACGAGCAGTACTTC. This encodes CASSLERQNEQYF.

The chain joins TRBV19 to TRBJ1-2, with 7 bases that match TRBD1. The CDR3 runs 13 residues. Germline V gene sequence: CDR1 LNHDA, CDR2 SQIVND (reference sequence). J was trimmed by 0 bases and V by 10 bases; bases with no gene match: 5. As DNA, the CDR3 is TGTGCCACCAAGGGGGCAGCTAACTATGGCTACACCTTC. The encoded protein is CATKGAANYGYTF.